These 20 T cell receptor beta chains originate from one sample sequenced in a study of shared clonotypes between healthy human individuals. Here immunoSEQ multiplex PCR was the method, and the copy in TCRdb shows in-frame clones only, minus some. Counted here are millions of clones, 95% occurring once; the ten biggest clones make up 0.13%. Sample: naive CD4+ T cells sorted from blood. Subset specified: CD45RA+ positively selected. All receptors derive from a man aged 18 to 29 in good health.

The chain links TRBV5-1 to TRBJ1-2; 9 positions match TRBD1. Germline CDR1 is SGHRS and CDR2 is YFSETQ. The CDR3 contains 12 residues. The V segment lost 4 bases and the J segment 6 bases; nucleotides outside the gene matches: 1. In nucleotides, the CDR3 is TGCGCCAGCAGCCGGGACAGGGATGGCTACACCTTC. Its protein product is CASSRDRDGYTF. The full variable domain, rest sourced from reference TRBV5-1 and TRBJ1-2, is KAGVTQTPRYLIKTRGQQVTLSCSPISGHRSVSWYQQTPGQGLQFLFEYFSETQRNKGNFPGRFSGRQFSNSRSEMNVSTLELGDSALYLCASSRDRDGYTFGSGTRLTVV.

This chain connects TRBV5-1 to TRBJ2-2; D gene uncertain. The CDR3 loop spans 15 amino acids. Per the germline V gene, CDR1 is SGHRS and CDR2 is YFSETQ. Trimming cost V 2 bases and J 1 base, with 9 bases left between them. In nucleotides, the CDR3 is TGCGCCAGCAGCTTTACGGCAGGGAACACCGGGGAGCTGTTTTTT. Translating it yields CASSFTAGNTGELFF.

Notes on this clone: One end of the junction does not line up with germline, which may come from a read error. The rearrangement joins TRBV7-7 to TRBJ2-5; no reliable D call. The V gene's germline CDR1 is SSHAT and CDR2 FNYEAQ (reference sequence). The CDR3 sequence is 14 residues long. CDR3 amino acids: CASSAQTLRETQYF. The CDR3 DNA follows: TGTGCTAGCAGCGCACAGACCCTACGTGAGACCCAGTACTTC. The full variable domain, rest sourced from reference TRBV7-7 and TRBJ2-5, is GAGVSQSPRYKVTKRGQDVTLRCDPISSHATLYWYQQALGQGPEFLTYFNYEAQPDKSGLPSDRFSAERPEGSISTLTIQRTEQRDSAMYRCASSAQTLRETQYFGPGTRLLVL.

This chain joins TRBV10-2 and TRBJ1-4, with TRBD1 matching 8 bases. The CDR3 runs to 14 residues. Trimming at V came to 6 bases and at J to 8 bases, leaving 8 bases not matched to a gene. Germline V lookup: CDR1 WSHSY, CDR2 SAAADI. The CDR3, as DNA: TGCGCCAGCAGGGAGGGAGACAGGGGAGAAAAACTGTTTTTT. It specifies CASREGDRGEKLFF.

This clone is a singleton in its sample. The DNA for the CDR3 is TGTGCCAGCAGCTCGCGACAGGGAGCTAACTATGGCTACACCTTC. It codes for CASSSRQGANYGYTF. This chain links TRBV5-4 with TRBJ1-2; 7 bases fit TRBD1. CDR3 length equals 15 residues. CDR1 is SGHNT and CDR2 is YYREEE in the germline V gene (reference sequence). The V segment lost 3 bases and the J segment 0 bases; nucleotides outside the gene matches: 5.

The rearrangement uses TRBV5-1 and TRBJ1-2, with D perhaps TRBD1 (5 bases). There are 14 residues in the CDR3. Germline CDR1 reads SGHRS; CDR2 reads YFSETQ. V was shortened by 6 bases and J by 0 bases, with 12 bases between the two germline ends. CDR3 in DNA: TGCGCCAGCAAGGACGGGGCTTCTAACTATGGCTACACCTTC. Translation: CASKDGASNYGYTF. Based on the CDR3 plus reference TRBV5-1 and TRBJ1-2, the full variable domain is KAGVTQTPRYLIKTRGQQVTLSCSPISGHRSVSWYQQTPGQGLQFLFEYFSETQRNKGNFPGRFSGRQFSNSRSEMNVSTLELGDSALYLCASKDGASNYGYTFGSGTRLTVV.

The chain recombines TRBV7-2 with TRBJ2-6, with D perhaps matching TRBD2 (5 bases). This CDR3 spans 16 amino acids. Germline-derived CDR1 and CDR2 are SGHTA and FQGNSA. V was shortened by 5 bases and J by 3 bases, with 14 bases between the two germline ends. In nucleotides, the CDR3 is TGTGCCAGCAGCCCGACTACTAGTTTTGGGGCCAACGTCCTGACTTTC. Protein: CASSPTTSFGANVLTF.

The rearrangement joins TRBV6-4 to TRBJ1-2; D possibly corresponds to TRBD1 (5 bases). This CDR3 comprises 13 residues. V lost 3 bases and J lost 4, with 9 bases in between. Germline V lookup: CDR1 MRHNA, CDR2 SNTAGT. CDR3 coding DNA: TGTGCCAGCAGTGAAGTGACAGCCTATGGCTACACCTTC. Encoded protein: CASSEVTAYGYTF.

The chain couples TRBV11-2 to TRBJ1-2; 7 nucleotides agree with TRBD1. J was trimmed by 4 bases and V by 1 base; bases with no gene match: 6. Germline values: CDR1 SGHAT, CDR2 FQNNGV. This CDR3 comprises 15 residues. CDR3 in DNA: TGTGCCAGCAGCTTAGGGTCAGGGGGAGGCTATGGCTACACCTTC. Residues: CASSLGSGGGYGYTF.

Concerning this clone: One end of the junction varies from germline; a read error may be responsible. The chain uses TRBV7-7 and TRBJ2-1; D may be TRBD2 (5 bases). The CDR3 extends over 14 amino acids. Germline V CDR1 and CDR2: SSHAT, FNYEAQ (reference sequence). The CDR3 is CASSADGINNEQFF. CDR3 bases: TGTGCTAGCAGCGCCGACGGGATTAACAATGAGCAGTTCTTC. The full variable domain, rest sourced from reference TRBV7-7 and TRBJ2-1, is GAGVSQSPRYKVTKRGQDVTLRCDPISSHATLYWYQQALGQGPEFLTYFNYEAQPDKSGLPSDRFSAERPEGSISTLTIQRTEQRDSAMYRCASSADGINNEQFFGPGTRLTVL.

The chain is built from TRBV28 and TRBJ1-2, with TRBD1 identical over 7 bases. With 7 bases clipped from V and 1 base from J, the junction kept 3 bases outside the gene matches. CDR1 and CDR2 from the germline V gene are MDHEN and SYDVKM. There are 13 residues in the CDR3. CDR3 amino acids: CASTTGVNYGYTF. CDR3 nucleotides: TGTGCCAGCACAACAGGGGTTAACTATGGCTACACCTTC.

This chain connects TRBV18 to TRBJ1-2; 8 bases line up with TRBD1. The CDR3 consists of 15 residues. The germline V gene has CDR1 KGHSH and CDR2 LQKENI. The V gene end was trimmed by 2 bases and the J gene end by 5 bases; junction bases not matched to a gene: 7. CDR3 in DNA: TGTGCCAGCTCACCAACAGGGACAGGCTATTATGGCTACACCTTC. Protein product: CASSPTGTGYYGYTF.

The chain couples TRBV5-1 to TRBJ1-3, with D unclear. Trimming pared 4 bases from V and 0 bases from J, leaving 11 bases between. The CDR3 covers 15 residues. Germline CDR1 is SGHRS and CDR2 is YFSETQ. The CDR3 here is CASSHEGSSGNTIYF. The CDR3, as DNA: TGCGCCAGCAGCCACGAAGGGTCCTCTGGAAACACCATATATTTT.

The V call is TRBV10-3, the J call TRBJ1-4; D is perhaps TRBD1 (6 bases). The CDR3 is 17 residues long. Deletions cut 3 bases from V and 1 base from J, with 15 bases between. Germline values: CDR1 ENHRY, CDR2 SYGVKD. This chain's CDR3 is CAISEGGVGLTNEKLFF. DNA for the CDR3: TGTGCCATCAGTGAAGGGGGGGTCGGATTAACTAATGAAAAACTGTTTTTT.

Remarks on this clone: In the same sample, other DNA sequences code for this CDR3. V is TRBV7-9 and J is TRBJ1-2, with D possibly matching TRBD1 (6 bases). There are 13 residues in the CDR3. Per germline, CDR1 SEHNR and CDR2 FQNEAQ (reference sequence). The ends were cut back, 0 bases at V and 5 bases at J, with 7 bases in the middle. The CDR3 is CASSLAGGYGYTF. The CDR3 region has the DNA TGTGCCAGCAGCTTAGCAGGGGGGTATGGCTACACCTTC.

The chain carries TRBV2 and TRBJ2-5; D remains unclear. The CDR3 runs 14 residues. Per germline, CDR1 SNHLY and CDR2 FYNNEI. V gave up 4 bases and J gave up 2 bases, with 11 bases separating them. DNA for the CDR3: TGTGCCAGCAGTGTGGGCGTACAACAAGAGACCCAGTACTTC. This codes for CASSVGVQQETQYF. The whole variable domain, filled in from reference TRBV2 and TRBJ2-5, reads EPEVTQTPSHQVTQMGQEVILRCVPISNHLYFYWYRQILGQKVEFLVSFYNNEISEKSEIFDDQFSVERPDGSNFTLKIRSTKLEDSAMYFCASSVGVQQETQYFGPGTRLLVL.

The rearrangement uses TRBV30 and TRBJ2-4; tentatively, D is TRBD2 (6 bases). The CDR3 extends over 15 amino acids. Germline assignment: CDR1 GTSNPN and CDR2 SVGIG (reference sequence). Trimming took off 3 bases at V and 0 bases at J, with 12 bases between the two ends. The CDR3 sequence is CAWSRTGGAKNIQYF. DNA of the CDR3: TGTGCCTGGAGCCGTACCGGGGGAGCCAAAAACATTCAGTACTTC.

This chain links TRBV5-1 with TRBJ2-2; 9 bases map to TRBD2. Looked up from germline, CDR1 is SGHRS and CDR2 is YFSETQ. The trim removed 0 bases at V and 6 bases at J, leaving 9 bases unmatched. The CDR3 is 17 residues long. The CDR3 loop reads CASSLAGGSGSAGELFF. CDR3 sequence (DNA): TGCGCCAGCAGCTTGGCCGGAGGTAGCGGGAGTGCCGGGGAGCTGTTTTTT.

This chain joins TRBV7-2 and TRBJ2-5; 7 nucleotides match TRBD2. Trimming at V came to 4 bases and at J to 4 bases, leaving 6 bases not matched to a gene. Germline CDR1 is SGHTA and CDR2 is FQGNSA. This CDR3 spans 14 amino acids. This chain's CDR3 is CASSSSGLLETQYF. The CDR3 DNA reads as TGTGCCAGCAGCTCTAGCGGCCTGCTAGAGACCCAGTACTTC.

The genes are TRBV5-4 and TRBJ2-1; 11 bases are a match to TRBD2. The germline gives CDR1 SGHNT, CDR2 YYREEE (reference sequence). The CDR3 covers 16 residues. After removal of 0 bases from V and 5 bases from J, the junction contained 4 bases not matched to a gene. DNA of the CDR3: TGTGCCAGCAGCTTGGCCCTAGCGGGGGGTAACAATGAGCAGTTCTTC. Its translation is CASSLALAGGNNEQFF.